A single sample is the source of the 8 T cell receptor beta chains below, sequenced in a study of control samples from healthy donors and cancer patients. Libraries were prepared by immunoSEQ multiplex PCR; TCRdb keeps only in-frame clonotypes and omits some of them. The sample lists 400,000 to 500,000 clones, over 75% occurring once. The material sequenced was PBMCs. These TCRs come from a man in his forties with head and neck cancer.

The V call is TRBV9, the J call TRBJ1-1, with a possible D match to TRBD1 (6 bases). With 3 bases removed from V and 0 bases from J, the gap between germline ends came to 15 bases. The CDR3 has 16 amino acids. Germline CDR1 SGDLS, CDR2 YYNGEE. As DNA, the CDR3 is TGTGCCAGCAGCGCCCGACAGGATAACATGAACACTGAAGCTTTCTTT. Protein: CASSARQDNMNTEAFF.

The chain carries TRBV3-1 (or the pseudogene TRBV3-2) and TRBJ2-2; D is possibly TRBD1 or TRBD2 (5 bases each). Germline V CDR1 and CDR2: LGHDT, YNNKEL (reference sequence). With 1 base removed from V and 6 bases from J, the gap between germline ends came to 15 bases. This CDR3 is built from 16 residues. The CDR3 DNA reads TGTGCCAGCAGCCAAGTATGGTCCGGGGCGCCCGGGGAGCTGTTTTTT. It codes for CASSQVWSGAPGELFF.

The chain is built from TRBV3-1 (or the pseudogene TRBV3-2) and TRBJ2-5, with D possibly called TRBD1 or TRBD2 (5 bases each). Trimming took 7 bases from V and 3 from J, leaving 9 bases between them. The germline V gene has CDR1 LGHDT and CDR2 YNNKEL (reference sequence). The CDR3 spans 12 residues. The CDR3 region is CASNGDEETQYF. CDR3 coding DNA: TGTGCCAGCAACGGGGACGAAGAGACCCAGTACTTC.

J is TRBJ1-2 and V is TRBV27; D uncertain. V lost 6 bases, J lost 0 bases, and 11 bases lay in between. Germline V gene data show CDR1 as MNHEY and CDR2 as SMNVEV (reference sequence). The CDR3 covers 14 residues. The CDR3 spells CASSLTWSNYGYTF. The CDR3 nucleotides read TGTGCCAGCAGCCTAACCTGGTCTAACTATGGCTACACCTTC.

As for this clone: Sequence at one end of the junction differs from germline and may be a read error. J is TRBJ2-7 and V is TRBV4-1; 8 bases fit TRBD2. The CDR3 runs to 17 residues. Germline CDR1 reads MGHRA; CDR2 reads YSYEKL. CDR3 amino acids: CARSLRGGPLASYEQYF. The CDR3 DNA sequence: TGCGCCCGCAGCCTACGGGGGGGGCCCTTGGCCTCCTACGAGCAGTACTTC.

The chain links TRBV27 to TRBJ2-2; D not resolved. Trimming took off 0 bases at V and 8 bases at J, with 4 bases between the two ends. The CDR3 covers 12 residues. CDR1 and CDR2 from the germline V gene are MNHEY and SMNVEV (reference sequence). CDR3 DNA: TGTGCCAGCAGTTTATCGAGGGGGGAGCTGTTTTTT. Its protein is CASSLSRGELFF.

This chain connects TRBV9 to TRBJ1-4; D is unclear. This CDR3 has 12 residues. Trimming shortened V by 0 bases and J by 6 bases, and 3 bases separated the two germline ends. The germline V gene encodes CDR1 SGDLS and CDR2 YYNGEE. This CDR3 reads CASSVGDEKLFF. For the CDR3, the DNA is TGTGCCAGCAGCGTAGGGGATGAAAAACTGTTTTTT.

The CDR3, as DNA: TGTGCCAGCAGTATAAAACAGGGGTTGAACACTGAAGCTTTCTTT. Translating gives CASSIKQGLNTEAFF. The chain couples TRBV6-5 to TRBJ1-1; TRBD1 agrees at 7 bases. Germline V gives CDR1 MNHEY, CDR2 SVGAGI. This CDR3 has 15 residues. V trimming: 5 bases; J trimming: 0 bases; junction bases outside the gene matches: 6.